This entry concerns a single T cell receptor beta chain. What it recognizes is unknown. The data stem from a study of regulatory dendritic cells for organ transplantation. The overall study: Monocytes received vitamin D3 on days 0 and 4, IL-10 on day 4. Study-wide results and limits: Memory CD8+ clonal expansion seemed more limited with regulatory than mature dendritic cells. Alloreactive memory CD8+ T cell pools varied considerably between individuals. The most alloreactive TCR clonotypes were found in resting memory CD8+ cells.

Generated by immunoSEQ multiplex PCR, the TCRdb table keeps only in-frame clones and is missing some. The profile covers roughly 23,000 clones, with 65% to 90% appearing a single time and roughly 0.26% taken by the ten largest. Sorted T cells were CFSE-labeled and cultured approximately five days with allogeneic regulatory or mature dendritic cells at 1:10. This TCR was recovered from a human donor in good health. The source material was naive CD4+ T cells from blood cultured with dendritic cells. Noted subset: CD45RA+ naive T cells.

The CDR3 coding sequence is TGTGCCAGCAGCCCCCGAACCGGGAGGGCCTTTGAGCAGTACTTC. Protein: CASSPRTGRAFEQYF. The chain uses TRBV7-3 and TRBJ2-7; 8 nucleotides match TRBD2. CDR3 size: 15 residues. Germline V gene lookup returns CDR1 SGHTA and CDR2 FQGTGA. V gave up 5 bases and J gave up 7 bases; unmatched junction bases: 13.